The 8 T cell receptor beta chains reported below all come from one sample, sequenced in a study of monozygotic twins with inflammatory bowel disease. One entry per CDR3 protein, without DNA, is what TCRdb gives after re-calling the 5' RACE reads. In all, the sample yields about 330,000 distinct CDR3 sequences. The specimen was blood. The receptor source for this set is a human donor with ulcerative colitis or Crohn's disease, or a healthy co-twin of an affected twin (not recorded which).

The rearrangement joins TRBV27 to TRBJ2-1; the TRBD1 assignment by TCRdb is unverifiable without DNA. Germline-derived CDR1 and CDR2 are MNHEY and SMNVEV (reference sequence). This CDR3 has 12 residues. The CDR3 sequence is CALGHPGDGQFF.

The chain uses TRBV6-1 and TRBJ2-3; TCRdb proposes TRBD2, but this gene call is untestable without DNA. This CDR3 has 15 residues. Per the germline V gene, CDR1 is MNHNS and CDR2 is SASEGT. The CDR3 here is CASSGRGGSTDTQYF.

This sequence joins TRBV20-1 and TRBJ2-4. Germline V gene data show CDR1 as DFQATT and CDR2 as SNEGSKA (reference sequence). CDR3 length equals 12 residues. The CDR3 loop is CSASPGYGIQYF.

The chain recombines TRBV20-1 with TRBJ2-7; with no DNA, the TCRdb D assignment of TRBD1 cannot be verified. The CDR3 has 13 residues. Germline lookup yields CDR1 DFQATT and CDR2 SNEGSKA (reference sequence). The CDR3 sequence: CSASIRRGDEQYF.

The V and J genes are TRBV20-1 and TRBJ2-1. Per the germline V gene, CDR1 is DFQATT and CDR2 is SNEGSKA (reference sequence). CDR3 length equals 13 residues. The CDR3: CSARDLAENEQFF.

This chain uses TRBV2 with TRBJ2-5; TCRdb's D gene call, TRBD1, goes unchecked for lack of DNA. The CDR3 covers 15 residues. CDR1 and CDR2 (germline): SNHLY, FYNNEI. CDR3 sequence reads: CASTHRTGGQETQYF.

The chain is built from TRBV5-1 and TRBJ2-3; without DNA, the TCRdb call of TRBD1 cannot be checked. Per the germline V gene, CDR1 is SGHRS and CDR2 is YFSETQ. The CDR3 runs 16 residues. Here the CDR3 reads CASSLEVSVPPDTQYF.

The V and J genes are TRBV25-1 and TRBJ1-2. CDR3 length: 12 amino acids. CDR1 and CDR2 from the germline V gene are MGHDK and SYGVNS. The CDR3 protein is CASSGAPIGYTF.